The rows below give T cell receptor beta chains drawn from one sample of a study of cytomegalovirus exposure and HLA in healthy donors. Assay used: immunoSEQ multiplex PCR; TCRdb lists only in-frame clones, some missing. The profile covers approximately 140,000 clones, with roughly 80% appearing a single time and about 13% taken by the ten largest. The source material was PBMCs. Every receptor here comes from a man in his forties in good health and CMV-seropositive. The conserved cysteine and the conserved F or W are not part of the CDR3 here.

CDR3 length	V gene	CDR3 protein
15	TRBV19	ASSNPLMGGPNEKLF
11	TRBV15	ATSPRLTGELF
14	TRBV27	ASSFPGTTYSYEQY
11	TRBV6-5	ASSFDRAYEQY
11	TRBV27	ASSLTGNYGYT
11	TRBV7-9	ASSTGVAAEQY
14	TRBV7-3	ASSPWASGTQETQY
10	TRBV10-3	AIKGLADEQY
16	TRBV9	ASSTRTSGRFEYNEQF
14	TRBV5-6	ASSLVVGLGTDTQY
12	TRBV5-1	ASSLMYRSDTQY
13	TRBV12-5	ASGLNAGGNEKLF
11	TRBV19	ASSGQGYQPQH
13	TRBV5-1	ASSLGTVTYNEQF
11	TRBV29-1	SARLTMNTEAF
10	TRBV6-1	ASLLGNTEAF
13	TRBV15	ATSRDDSGTYEQY
14	TRBV18	ASSLARLAAQETQY
13	TRBV27	ASSSPGHYRYEQY
13	TRBV19	ASSPLQAPNTEAF
10	TRBV10-3	AISEFLGEQY
14	TRBV15	ATSKLRLERSETQY
13	TRBV10-1	ASSPRQGRAGELF
11	TRBV6-5	ASSYSQGIEQY
16	TRBV28	ASSLSTFGSLSGNTIY
14	TRBV6-4	ASSGGETGGIHEQF
11	TRBV14	ASSQMGVGEQF